The clone carrying this T cell receptor beta chain was detected a few times. This specimen comes from a study of patients and donors after allogeneic stem cell transplantation. TCRdb ran MiXCR on the RT-PCR reads and lists one entry per CDR3 protein. The table shows 900,000 to 1,000,000 distinct CDR3 sequences, with around 17% occurring only once. The CDR3 is 15 amino acids. Unmatched junction bases numbered 4, after V lost 3 bases and J lost 0 bases. CDR1 SGDLS and CDR2 YYNGEE come from the germline V gene. V and J are TRBV9 and TRBJ2-3; 7 nucleotides agree with TRBD2. The sequencing input was blood, either unsorted or a sorted T cell fraction (not recorded which). This TCR derives from a human donor who was either an allogeneic HSCT recipient or a stem cell or donor lymphocyte infusion donor (not recorded which). It is not recorded whose cells these are; they may come from a transplant donor. Here the CDR3 DNA reads TGTGCCAGCAGCGGTAGCGGGCCTAGCACAGATACGCAGTATTTT. It codes for CASSGSGPSTDTQYF.